The T cell receptor (beta chain) described here comes from a study of neurological immune-mediated disorders. This clonotype appeared many times. Trimming removed 0 bases at V and 6 bases at J, with 11 bases between. The CDR3 is made up of 14 amino acids. CDR1 and CDR2 from the germline V gene are SGHRS and YFSETQ. The sorted-subset TCR libraries were prepared using 800,000 to 1,000,000 CD4+ or CD8+ T cells as the starting material. Synthesis of cDNA used 5'RACE (with 10-nucleotide random UMIs). One entry per CDR3 protein results from TCRdb running MiXCR on the 5' RACE reads. The sample yields about 19,000 distinct CDR3 sequences, about 7.5% seen once.

The TCR comes from a woman under 40 with HTLV-1-associated myelopathy (HAM/TSP). The sequenced sample was CD8+ T cells from blood. The chain carries TRBV5-1 and TRBJ2-3, with D tentatively TRBD2 (5 bases). DNA for the CDR3: TGCGCCAGCAGCTTGGCGGCTAGCCCGGATACGCAGTATTTT. Protein sequence: CASSLAASPDTQYF.